These 13 T cell receptor beta chains were sequenced from one sample in a study of CD8 T cells in Susac syndrome. A quantity of roughly 0.5 to 1 ug RNA underwent reverse transcription using random hexamers. TCRdb reanalysed the immunoSEQ multiplex PCR reads using MiXCR and keeps one entry per CDR3 protein. This table has under 550,000 distinct CDR3 sequences, 75% to 90% appearing once. Sequencing input: CD8+ T cells from PBMCs. These receptors were collected from a human donor with multiple sclerosis.

J is TRBJ1-1 and V is TRBV19; D unresolved. The germline V gene encodes CDR1 LNHDA and CDR2 SQIVND (reference sequence). This CDR3 has 14 residues. V was pared by 7 bases and J by 0 bases, with 12 bases between. CDR3 sequence: CASIGWAMNTEAFF. As DNA, the CDR3 is TGTGCCAGTATAGGGTGGGCGATGAACACTGAAGCTTTCTTT.

The chain has TRBV30 and TRBJ2-1; no definite D call. The germline V gene has CDR1 GTSNPN and CDR2 SVGIG (reference sequence). This CDR3 contains 13 residues. Trimming left V 5 bases short and J 0 bases short, with 8 bases between. CDR3: CAWRGRSYNEQFF. DNA of the CDR3: TGTGCCTGGCGCGGTCGCTCCTACAATGAGCAGTTCTTC.

V gene TRBV5-4 combines with J gene TRBJ2-2, with a tentative D call TRBD1 (6 bases). V gave up 2 bases and J gave up 3 bases, with 11 bases separating them. Germline loops: CDR1 SGHNT, CDR2 YYREEE (reference sequence). CDR3 size: 15 residues. The CDR3 DNA follows: TGTGCCAGCAGCTTCGCAGGGGCGGACACCGGGGAGCTGTTTTTT. Its protein product is CASSFAGADTGELFF.

The genes are TRBV20-1 and TRBJ1-2; D not resolved. The V and J ends lost 3 bases and 2 bases respectively, with 7 bases between them. CDR3 length: 12 residues. CDR1 is DFQATT and CDR2 is SNEGSKA in the germline V gene (reference sequence). The CDR3 bases are TGCAGTGCTAGTCTCAGCAACTATGGCTACACCTTC. The encoded protein is CSASLSNYGYTF.

V and J are TRBV30 and TRBJ2-1; 11 positions agree with TRBD1. In germline, CDR1 is GTSNPN, CDR2 SVGIG (reference sequence). The CDR3 contains 15 residues. The V and J ends lost 5 bases and 3 bases, in that order; junction bases with no gene match: 6. This CDR3 reads CAWSPGQGVYNEQFF. In nucleotides, the CDR3 is TGTGCCTGGTCCCCGGGACAGGGGGTCTACAATGAGCAGTTCTTC.

The chain combines TRBV12-3 or TRBV12-4 with TRBJ1-4; D remains unclear. V gave up 4 bases and J gave up 8 bases, with 14 bases separating them. The CDR3 spans 14 residues. CDR3 amino acids: CASSYPGPSEKLFF. The CDR3 nucleotides are TGTGCCAGCAGTTATCCCGGACCGTCAGAAAAACTGTTTTTT.

This clonotype turned up a few times. The chain has TRBV5-1 and TRBJ2-7; D possibly uses TRBD1 or TRBD2 (5 bases each). Deletions cut 3 bases from V and 0 bases from J, with 16 bases between. The CDR3 spans 16 residues. CDR1 and CDR2 (germline): SGHRS, YFSETQ. The CDR3 is CASSWDGDESSYEQYF. CDR3 bases: TGCGCCAGCAGCTGGGACGGGGACGAAAGCTCCTACGAGCAGTACTTC.

The rearrangement joins TRBV19 to TRBJ1-5; 7 bases match TRBD1. The CDR3 is 16 residues long. With 5 bases clipped from V and 5 bases from J, the junction kept 12 bases outside the gene matches. Germline V gene sequence: CDR1 LNHDA, CDR2 SQIVND (reference sequence). The CDR3 loop is CASSPHDRVEDQPQHF. CDR3 in DNA: TGTGCCAGTAGTCCTCATGACAGGGTGGAGGATCAGCCCCAGCATTTT.

The gene calls are TRBV25-1 and TRBJ1-2, with TRBD1 matching 7 bases. The CDR3 contains 12 residues. Germline CDR1 is MGHDK and CDR2 is SYGVNS. The V gene end was trimmed by 6 bases and the J gene end by 13 bases; junction bases not matched to a gene: 11. The CDR3 DNA reads as TGTGCCAGCAGGGACTATTCACAGGGGACCACCTTC. This translates into CASRDYSQGTTF.

The chain employs TRBV4-1 and TRBJ2-7; 7 nucleotides line up with TRBD1. The V and J ends lost 1 base and 2 bases, in that order; junction bases with no gene match: 5. CDR3 length: 15 residues. CDR1 is MGHRA and CDR2 is YSYEKL in the germline V gene. DNA of the CDR3: TGCGCCAGCAGCCAAGCTTGGGACAGCGCCTACGAGCAGTACTTC. Protein sequence: CASSQAWDSAYEQYF.

The chain links TRBV20-1 to TRBJ2-7; tentative D call: TRBD1 (6 bases). Germline loops: CDR1 DFQATT, CDR2 SNEGSKA (reference sequence). The CDR3 runs 14 residues. Trimming cost V 5 bases and J 0 bases, with 14 bases left between them. The CDR3 DNA is TGCAGTGCTCTCGGGACACAGACCTCCTACGAGCAGTACTTC. The encoded protein is CSALGTQTSYEQYF.

The rearrangement links TRBV6-5 to TRBJ1-1, with D perhaps TRBD1 (5 bases). V was cut by 2 bases and J by 1 base, with 14 bases left in between. This CDR3 is built from 16 residues. CDR1 and CDR2 (germline): MNHEY, SVGAGI. The CDR3 bases are TGTGCCAGCAGTTACGTGTTGGGGGAGCAGAACACTGAAGCTTTCTTT. It specifies CASSYVLGEQNTEAFF.

The chain is built from TRBV10-2 and TRBJ2-4; 10 nucleotides match TRBD1. In germline, CDR1 is WSHSY, CDR2 SAAADI. This CDR3 is 16 amino acids long. Germline trimming cut 4 bases from V and 7 bases from J; bases unmatched to any gene: 10. The CDR3 is CASSALDRGLENIQYF. The CDR3 DNA follows: TGCGCCAGCAGTGCGCTCGACAGGGGGCTAGAGAACATTCAGTACTTC.